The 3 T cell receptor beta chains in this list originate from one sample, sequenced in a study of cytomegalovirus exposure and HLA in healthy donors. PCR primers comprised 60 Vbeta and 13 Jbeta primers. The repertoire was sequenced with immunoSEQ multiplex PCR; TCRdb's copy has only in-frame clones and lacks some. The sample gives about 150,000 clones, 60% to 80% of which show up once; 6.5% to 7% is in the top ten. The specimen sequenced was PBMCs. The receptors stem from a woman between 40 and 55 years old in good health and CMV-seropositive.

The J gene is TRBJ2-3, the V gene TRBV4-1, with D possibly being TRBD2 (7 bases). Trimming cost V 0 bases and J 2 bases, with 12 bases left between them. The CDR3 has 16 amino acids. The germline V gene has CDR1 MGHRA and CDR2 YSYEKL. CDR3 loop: CASSQDGGALTDTQYF. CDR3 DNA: TGCGCCAGCAGCCAAGATGGGGGGGCCCTCACAGATACGCAGTATTTT.

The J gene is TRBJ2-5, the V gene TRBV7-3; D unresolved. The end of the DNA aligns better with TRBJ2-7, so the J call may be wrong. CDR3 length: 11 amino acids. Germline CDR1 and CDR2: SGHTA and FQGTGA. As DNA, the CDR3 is TGTGCCAGCAGTGATAGTCGCGAGCAGTACTTC. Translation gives CASSDSREQYF.

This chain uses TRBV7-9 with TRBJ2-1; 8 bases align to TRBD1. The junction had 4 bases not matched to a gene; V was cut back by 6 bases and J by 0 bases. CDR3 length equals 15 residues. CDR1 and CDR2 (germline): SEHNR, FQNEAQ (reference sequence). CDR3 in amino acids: CASRSDRGSYNEQFF. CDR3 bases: TGTGCCAGCAGGTCCGACAGGGGCTCCTACAATGAGCAGTTCTTC.